Presented here are 8 T cell receptor beta chains from one specimen sequenced in a study of OX40 agonist ivuxolimab in advanced cancers. Library construction relied on the immunoSEQ multiplex PCR assay. TCRdb's version of the immuneACCESS table is confined to in-frame rearrangements and falls short of the full clone set. An unresolved V gene accounts for under half of the shortfall where checked; the remainder is of unknown origin. In all, the sample holds tens of thousands of clones, and around 88% of those were seen once. Around 0.5% of the sample belongs to the ten largest clones. Sequences were derived from CD4+ or CD8+ T cells sorted from blood, sampled in a trial of the OX40 agonist ivuxolimab. The receptors shown here come from an adult with an advanced solid tumor such as melanoma, head and neck, liver or kidney cancer.

V gene TRBV11-2 combines with J gene TRBJ1-3, with D maybe TRBD1 (6 bases). The CDR3 runs 14 residues. V was pared by 5 bases and J by 2 bases, with 10 bases between. Per the germline V gene, CDR1 is SGHAT and CDR2 is FQNNGV. The CDR3 sequence is CASSPPGAGNTIYF. DNA for the CDR3: TGTGCCAGCAGCCCCCCAGGGGCTGGAAACACCATATATTTT. The full variable domain, completed using reference TRBV11-2 and TRBJ1-3, is EAGVAQSPRYKIIEKRQSVAFWCNPISGHATLYWYQQILGQGPKLLIQFQNNGVVDDSQLPKDRFSAERLKGVDSTLKIQPAKLEDSAVYLCASSPPGAGNTIYFGEGSWLTVV.

This clone was seen a handful of times. V is TRBV6-1 and J is TRBJ1-5; D not resolved. Trimming left V 7 bases short and J 4 bases short, with 14 bases between. Germline V gene sequence: CDR1 MNHNS, CDR2 SASEGT. The CDR3 sequence is 14 residues long. CDR3 bases: TGTGCCAGCACCAGAAAGGGAGCTAATCAGCCCCAGCATTTT. Its translation: CASTRKGANQPQHF.

The rearrangement uses TRBV6-1 and TRBJ1-1; D not certain. The CDR3 has 15 amino acids. V was trimmed by 5 bases and J by 1 base, leaving 14 bases between them. Germline V gene data show CDR1 as MNHNS and CDR2 as SASEGT. The CDR3 DNA follows: TGTGCCAGCAGTCCCCGTGGACGTTCGAACACTGAAGCTTTCTTT. Translating gives CASSPRGRSNTEAFF.

The gene calls are TRBV9 and TRBJ1-1; D gene uncertain. Trimming left V 4 bases short and J 2 bases short, with 12 bases between. This CDR3 spans 14 amino acids. Per germline, CDR1 SGDLS and CDR2 YYNGEE. This CDR3 reads CASSLLDINTEAFF. The CDR3, as DNA: TGTGCCAGCAGCCTTTTGGATATTAACACTGAAGCTTTCTTT. Full variable domain (outside the CDR3, taken from reference TRBV9 and TRBJ1-1): DSGVTQTPKHLITATGQRVTLRCSPRSGDLSVYWYQQSLDQGLQFLIQYYNGEERAKGNILERFSAQQFPDLHSELNLSSLELGDSALYFCASSLLDINTEAFFGQGTRLTVV.

The V call is TRBV18, the J call TRBJ2-7; D perhaps matches TRBD2 (5 bases). Trimming cost V 2 bases and J 1 base, with 12 bases left between them. This CDR3 region has 15 residues. Looked up from germline, CDR1 is KGHSH and CDR2 is LQKENI. CDR3 amino acids: CASSPSSAESYEQYF. The CDR3 region has the DNA TGTGCCAGCTCACCATCTTCAGCGGAATCCTACGAGCAGTACTTC.

This clone appeared a single time. This chain connects TRBV11-3 to TRBJ2-2; no reliable D call. This CDR3 has 13 amino acids. The ends were cut back, 3 bases at V and 2 bases at J, with 4 bases in the middle. In germline, CDR1 is SGHNT, CDR2 YENEEA. The CDR3 is CASSFSNTGELFF. The CDR3 DNA reads as TGTGCCAGCAGCTTCTCCAACACCGGGGAGCTGTTTTTT.

The rearrangement links TRBV5-1 to TRBJ2-5; D not certain. V lost 0 bases and J 5 bases, leaving 11 bases between the germline ends. Germline CDR1 and CDR2: SGHRS and YFSETQ. CDR3 length equals 14 residues. This CDR3 reads CASSLDTLGETQYF. The CDR3 DNA follows: TGCGCCAGCAGCTTGGACACTCTGGGGGAGACCCAGTACTTC.

J is TRBJ2-2 and V is TRBV10-1; D not resolved. V lost 4 bases to trimming and J lost 1 base, with 13 bases between them. Germline CDR1 reads WNHNN; CDR2 reads SYGVQD (reference sequence). CDR3 length equals 16 residues. The CDR3 nucleotides read TGCGCCAGCAGTGGGGCCAACGAAATGAACACCGGGGAGCTGTTTTTT. Translated, it gives CASSGANEMNTGELFF.